This is a list of T cell receptor beta chains from one sample in a study of immune evolution from preneoplasia to lung adenocarcinoma. Method: immunoSEQ multiplex PCR; TCRdb's copy keeps in-frame clones and lacks some. The data contain around 10,000 clones, around 79% of them singletons. Sequenced input: FFPE minimally invasive lung adenocarcinoma tissue. The source is a donor at least 70 years old with lung adenocarcinoma. Both conserved end residues are part of each CDR3. D genes are given only for firm matches. Size tells how often a clone was seen (once, few, many) or the class of an expanded clone, and some rows leave it out.

>TRBV27|TRBD1|NA|TRBJ1-6
CASSLATGVNSPLHF
TGTGCCAGCAGTTTAGCAACAGGGGTCAATTCACCCCTCCACTTT
>TRBV6-4|NA|once|TRBJ2-7
CASRVNTGTPDPGEQYF
TGTGCCAGCAGAGTGAATACCGGGACGCCCGACCCCGGCGAGCAGTACTTC
>TRBV28|TRBD1|NA|TRBJ1-4
CASRANRGLDEKLFF
TGTGCCAGCAGGGCTAACAGGGGCTTAGATGAAAAACTGTTTTTT
>TRBV29-1|NA|NA|TRBJ1-2
CSVEGEGMTGYTF
TGCAGCGTTGAAGGAGAGGGGATGACTGGCTACACCTTC
>TRBV10-3|NA|NA|TRBJ1-2
CAISDGLGDGYTF
TGTGCCATCAGTGACGGACTCGGGGACGGCTACACCTTC
>TRBV5-1|TRBD2|NA|TRBJ2-1
CASSRLAGYNEQFF
TGCGCCAGCAGCCGACTAGCGGGGTACAATGAGCAGTTCTTC
>TRBV5-1|NA|NA|TRBJ2-1
CASGYSGDSYNEQFF
TGCGCCAGCGGTTATTCGGGAGACTCCTACAATGAGCAGTTCTTC
>TRBV29-1|NA|NA|TRBJ1-2
CSVDSNGYTF
TGCAGCGTTGATAGTAATGGCTACACCTTC
>TRBV5-1|NA|NA|TRBJ1-1
CASSLSKSFMNTEAFF
TGCGCCAGCAGCTTGTCCAAATCCTTCATGAACACTGAAGCTTTCTTT
>TRBV5-6|NA|NA|TRBJ2-6
CASSLGPFKVGANVLTF
TGTGCCAGCAGCTTGGGCCCCTTTAAGGTTGGGGCCAACGTCCTGACTTTC
>TRBV11-2|TRBD1|NA|TRBJ2-5
CASSRAKGAETQYF
TGTGCCAGCAGCCGTGCAAAGGGGGCCGAGACCCAGTACTTC
>TRBV4-1|NA|NA|TRBJ1-1
CASSPRPSGVVTEAFF
TGCGCCAGCAGCCCTCGTCCATCGGGGGTTGTGACTGAAGCTTTCTTT
>TRBV5-1|NA|NA|TRBJ2-1
CASSFGEIYNEQFF
TGCGCCAGCAGCTTTGGGGAGATCTACAATGAGCAGTTCTTC
>TRBV10-3|NA|NA|TRBJ2-2
CAALSTGELFF
TGTGCCGCTCTGAGCACCGGGGAGCTGTTTTTT
>TRBV7-2|TRBD2|NA|TRBJ2-1
CASSYGLAGGNEQFF
TGTGCCAGCAGCTATGGACTAGCGGGAGGCAATGAGCAGTTCTTC
>TRBV5-1|TRBD2|NA|TRBJ2-3
CASSFTGRVFVDTQYF
TGCGCCAGCAGCTTCACGGGGAGGGTCTTTGTAGATACGCAGTATTTT
>TRBV30|NA|NA|TRBJ2-3
CAWSVLALAKGTDTQYF
TGTGCCTGGAGTGTACTGGCCCTAGCTAAGGGCACAGATACGCAGTATTTT
>TRBV4-1|NA|NA|TRBJ2-7
CASSQDHEQYF
TGCGCCAGCAGCCAAGATCACGAGCAGTACTTC
>TRBV28|TRBD2|NA|TRBJ2-1
CASSTPLAGAFYNEQFF
TGTGCCAGCAGTACGCCGCTAGCGGGAGCCTTTTACAATGAGCAGTTCTTC
>TRBV28|TRBD2|NA|TRBJ2-7
CASSLVTAGGEQYF
TGTGCCAGCAGTTTGGTGACCGCGGGAGGCGAGCAGTACTTC
>TRBV23-1|NA|NA|TRBJ2-7
CASSPPQDCFLYEQYF
TGCGCCAGCAGTCCCCCTCAGGACTGTTTCTTGTACGAGCAGTACTTC
>TRBV29-1|NA|once|TRBJ1-1
CSVVGAGNTEAFF
TGCAGCGTTGTAGGGGCCGGGAACACTGAAGCTTTCTTT
>TRBV27|NA|NA|TRBJ2-5
CASSFRGSVETQYF
TGTGCCAGCAGTTTTAGGGGAAGTGTGGAGACCCAGTACTTC
>TRBV6-1|NA|few|TRBJ2-7
CASLPPGIHYEQYF
TGTGCCAGCTTACCCCCGGGGATCCACTACGAGCAGTACTTC
>TRBV18|TRBD1|NA|TRBJ1-2
CASSTQGGTNYGYTF
TGTGCCAGCTCAACCCAGGGGGGAACTAACTATGGCTACACCTTC
>TRBV5-5|TRBD1|NA|TRBJ2-2
CASRKDRVTGELFF
TGTGCCAGCAGAAAGGACAGGGTGACCGGGGAGCTGTTTTTT
>TRBV5-6|TRBD2|NA|TRBJ2-2
CASSWREGGELFF
TGTGCCAGCAGCTGGCGGGAGGGCGGGGAGCTGTTTTTT
>TRBV29-1|TRBD2|few|TRBJ2-7
CSVIGIPGLAGGSYEQYF
TGCAGCGTTATCGGGATTCCGGGACTAGCGGGAGGAAGCTACGAGCAGTACTTC
>TRBV6-1|TRBD1|once|TRBJ1-2
CASSERDSVYGYTF
TGTGCCAGCAGTGAAAGGGACAGTGTGTATGGCTACACCTTC
>TRBV6-1|TRBD2|NA|TRBJ2-1
CASSESLAGLYNEQFF
TGTGCCAGCAGTGAATCCCTAGCGGGGTTATACAATGAGCAGTTCTTC
>TRBV2|NA|NA|TRBJ1-2
CASSVGRDGGYTF
TGTGCCAGCAGTGTAGGGAGGGATGGGGGCTACACCTTC
>TRBV11-2|NA|NA|TRBJ1-2
CASSSPFSPKLYGYTF
TGTGCCAGCAGCTCCCCTTTTTCACCAAAGCTTTATGGCTACACCTTC
>TRBV19|TRBD2|NA|TRBJ2-3
CASSIASGGADTQYF
TGTGCCAGTAGTATCGCTAGCGGAGGGGCAGATACGCAGTATTTT
>TRBV29-1|TRBD1|NA|TRBJ2-2
CSTRTGEVGELFF
TGCAGCACCAGGACAGGGGAAGTCGGGGAGCTGTTTTTT
>TRBV28|NA|NA|TRBJ2-2
CAITGNPNTGELFF
TGTGCCATCACAGGGAATCCGAACACCGGGGAGCTGTTTTTT
>TRBV11-2|TRBD1|NA|TRBJ2-3
CASSLQGASSTDTQYF
TGTGCCAGCAGCTTACAGGGGGCCTCTAGCACAGATACGCAGTATTTT
>TRBV29-1|TRBD1|NA|TRBJ1-5
CSVRPGTGVMGQPQHF
TGCAGCGTCCGCCCCGGGACAGGGGTAATGGGTCAGCCCCAGCATTTT
>TRBV19|NA|once|TRBJ2-7
CASSEVNGYEQYF
TGTGCCAGTAGTGAGGTGAACGGATACGAGCAGTACTTC
>TRBV5-4|TRBD2|NA|TRBJ2-3
CASSLAGAYPF
TGTGCCAGCAGCCTAGCGGGAGCCTACCCTTTT
>TRBV6-5|NA|few|TRBJ2-2
CASSYYPPTGELFF
TGTGCCAGCAGTTACTACCCCCCCACCGGGGAGCTGTTTTTT
>TRBV30|TRBD2|NA|TRBJ2-5
CAWRGREGLETQYF
TGTGCCTGGAGAGGGCGGGAGGGCCTTGAGACCCAGTACTTC
>TRBV30|NA|NA|TRBJ1-4
CAWSRAQNEKLFF
TGTGCCTGGAGCAGGGCGCAGAATGAAAAACTGTTTTTT